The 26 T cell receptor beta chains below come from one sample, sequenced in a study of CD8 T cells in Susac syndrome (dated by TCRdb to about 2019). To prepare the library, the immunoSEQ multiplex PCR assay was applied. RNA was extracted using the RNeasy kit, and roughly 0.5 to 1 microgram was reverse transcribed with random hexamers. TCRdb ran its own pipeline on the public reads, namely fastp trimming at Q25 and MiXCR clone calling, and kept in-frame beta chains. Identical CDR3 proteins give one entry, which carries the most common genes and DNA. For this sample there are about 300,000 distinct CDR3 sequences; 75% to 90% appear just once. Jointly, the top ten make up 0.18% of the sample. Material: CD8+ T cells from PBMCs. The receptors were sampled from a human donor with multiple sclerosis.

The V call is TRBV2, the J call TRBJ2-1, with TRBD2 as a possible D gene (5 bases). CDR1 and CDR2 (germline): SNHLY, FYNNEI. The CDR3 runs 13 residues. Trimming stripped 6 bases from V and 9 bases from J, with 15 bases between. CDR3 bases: TGTGCCAGCAGCGGGGTTGGACCCGGTGAGCAGTTCTTC. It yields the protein CASSGVGPGEQFF.

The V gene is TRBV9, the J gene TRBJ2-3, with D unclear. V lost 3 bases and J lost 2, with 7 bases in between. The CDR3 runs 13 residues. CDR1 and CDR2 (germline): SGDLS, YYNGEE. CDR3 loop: CASSAKYTDTQYF. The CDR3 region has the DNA TGTGCCAGCAGCGCGAAGTACACAGATACGCAGTATTTT.

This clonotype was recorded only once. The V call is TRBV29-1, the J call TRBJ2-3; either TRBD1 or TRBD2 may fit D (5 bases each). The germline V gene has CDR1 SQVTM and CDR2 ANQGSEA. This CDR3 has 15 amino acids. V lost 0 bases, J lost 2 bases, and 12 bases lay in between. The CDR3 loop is CSVEDPGTSTDTQYF. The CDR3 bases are TGCAGCGTTGAAGATCCCGGGACCTCCACAGATACGCAGTATTTT.

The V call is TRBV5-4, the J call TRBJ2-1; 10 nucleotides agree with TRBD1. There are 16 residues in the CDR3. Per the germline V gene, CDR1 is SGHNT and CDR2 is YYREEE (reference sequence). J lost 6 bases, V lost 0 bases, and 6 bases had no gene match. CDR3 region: CASSLVGQGDRNEQFF. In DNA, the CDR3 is TGTGCCAGCAGCTTGGTTGGACAGGGGGATCGCAATGAGCAGTTCTTC.

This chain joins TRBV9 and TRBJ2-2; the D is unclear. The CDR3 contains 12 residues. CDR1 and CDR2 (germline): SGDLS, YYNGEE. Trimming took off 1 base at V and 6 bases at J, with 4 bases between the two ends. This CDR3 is CASSVSPGELFF. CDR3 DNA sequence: TGTGCCAGCAGCGTATCCCCCGGGGAGCTGTTTTTT.

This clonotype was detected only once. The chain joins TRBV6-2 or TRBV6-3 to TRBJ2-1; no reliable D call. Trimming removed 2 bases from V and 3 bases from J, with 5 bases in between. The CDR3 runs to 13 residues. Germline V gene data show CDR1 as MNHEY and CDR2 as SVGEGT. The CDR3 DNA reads TGTGCCAGCAGTTACGGGCACTACAATGAGCAGTTCTTC. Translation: CASSYGHYNEQFF.

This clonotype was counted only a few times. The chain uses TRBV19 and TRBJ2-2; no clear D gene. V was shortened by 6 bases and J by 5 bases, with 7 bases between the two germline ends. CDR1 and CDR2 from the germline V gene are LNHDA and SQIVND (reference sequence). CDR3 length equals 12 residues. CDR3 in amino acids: CASSPWTGELFF. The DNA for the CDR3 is TGTGCCAGTAGCCCCTGGACCGGGGAGCTGTTTTTT.

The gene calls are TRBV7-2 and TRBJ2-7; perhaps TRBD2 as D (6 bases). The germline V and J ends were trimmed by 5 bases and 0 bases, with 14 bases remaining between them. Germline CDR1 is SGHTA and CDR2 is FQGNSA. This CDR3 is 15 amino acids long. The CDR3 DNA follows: TGTGCCAGCAGCCGATCCGGCGGGACCTCCTACGAGCAGTACTTC. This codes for CASSRSGGTSYEQYF.

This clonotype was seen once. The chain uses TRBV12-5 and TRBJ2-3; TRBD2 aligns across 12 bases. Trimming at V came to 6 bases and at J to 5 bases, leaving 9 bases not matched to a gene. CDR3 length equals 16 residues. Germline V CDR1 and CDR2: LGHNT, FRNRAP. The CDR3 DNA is TGTGCTAGTGGCCTCGGACTAGCGGGAACCGGAGATACGCAGTATTTT. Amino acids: CASGLGLAGTGDTQYF.

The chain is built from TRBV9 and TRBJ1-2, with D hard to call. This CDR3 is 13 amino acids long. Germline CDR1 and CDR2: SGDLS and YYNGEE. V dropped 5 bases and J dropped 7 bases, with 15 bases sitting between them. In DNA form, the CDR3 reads TGTGCCAGCAGTGGAGGGCCCGACCCTGGCTACACCTTC. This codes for CASSGGPDPGYTF.

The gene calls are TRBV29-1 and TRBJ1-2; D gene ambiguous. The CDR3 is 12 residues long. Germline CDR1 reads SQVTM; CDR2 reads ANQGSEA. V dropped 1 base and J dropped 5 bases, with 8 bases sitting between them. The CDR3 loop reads CSVEGTEYGYTF. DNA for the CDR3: TGCAGCGTTGAAGGGACGGAATATGGCTACACCTTC.

CDR3 in amino acids: CASSVKDEREQYF. The CDR3, as DNA: TGCGCCAGCAGTGTAAAGGACGAGAGGGAGCAGTACTTC. The chain uses TRBV10-2 and TRBJ2-7; D ambiguous. The CDR3 extends over 13 amino acids. Trimming took off 4 bases at V and 7 bases at J, with 14 bases between the two ends. The V gene's germline CDR1 is WSHSY and CDR2 SAAADI.

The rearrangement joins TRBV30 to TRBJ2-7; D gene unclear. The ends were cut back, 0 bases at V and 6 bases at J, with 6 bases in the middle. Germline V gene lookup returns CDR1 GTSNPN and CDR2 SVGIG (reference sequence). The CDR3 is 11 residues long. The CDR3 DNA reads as TGTGCCTGGAGTGTACTATCCGAGCAGTACTTC. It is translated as CAWSVLSEQYF. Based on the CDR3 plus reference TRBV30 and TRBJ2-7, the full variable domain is SQTIHQWPATLVQPVGSPLSLECTVEGTSNPNLYWYRQAAGRGLQLLFYSVGIGQISSEVPQNLSASRPQDRQFILSSKKLLLSDSGFYLCAWSVLSEQYFGPGTRLTVT.

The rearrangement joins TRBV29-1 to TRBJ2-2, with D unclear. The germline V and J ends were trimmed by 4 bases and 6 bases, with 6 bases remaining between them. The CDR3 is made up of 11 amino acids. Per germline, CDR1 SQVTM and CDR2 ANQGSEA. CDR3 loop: CSVVGSGELFF. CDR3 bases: TGCAGCGTTGTGGGTTCCGGGGAGCTGTTTTTT.

In DNA, the CDR3 is TGTGCCAGCACCCTCGATCTCCCTAGCCCCTACAATGAGCAGTTCTTC. This gives the protein CASTLDLPSPYNEQFF. The chain has TRBV5-6 and TRBJ2-1; D is perhaps TRBD2 (5 bases). CDR3 length: 16 amino acids. V gave up 6 bases and J gave up 2 bases, with 18 bases separating them. The germline V gene encodes CDR1 SGHDT and CDR2 YYEEEE.

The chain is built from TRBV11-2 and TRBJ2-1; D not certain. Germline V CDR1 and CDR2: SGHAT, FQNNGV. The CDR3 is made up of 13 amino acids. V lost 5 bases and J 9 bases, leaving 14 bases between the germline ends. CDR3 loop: CASSPRSAGEQFF. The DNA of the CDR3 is TGTGCCAGCAGCCCACGGTCGGCTGGTGAGCAGTTCTTC.

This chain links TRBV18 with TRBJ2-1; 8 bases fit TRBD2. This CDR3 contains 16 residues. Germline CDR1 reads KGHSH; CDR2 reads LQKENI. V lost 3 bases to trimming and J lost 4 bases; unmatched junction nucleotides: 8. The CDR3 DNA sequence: TGTGCCAGCTCACCGGGAGCGGGAGCGGGATACAATGAGCAGTTCTTC. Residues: CASSPGAGAGYNEQFF. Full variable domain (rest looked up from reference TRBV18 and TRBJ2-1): NAGVMQNPRHLVRRRGQEARLRCSPMKGHSHVYWYRQLPEEGLKFMVYLQKENIIDESGMPKERFSAEFPKEGPSILRIQQVVRGDSAAYFCASSPGAGAGYNEQFFGPGTRLTVL.

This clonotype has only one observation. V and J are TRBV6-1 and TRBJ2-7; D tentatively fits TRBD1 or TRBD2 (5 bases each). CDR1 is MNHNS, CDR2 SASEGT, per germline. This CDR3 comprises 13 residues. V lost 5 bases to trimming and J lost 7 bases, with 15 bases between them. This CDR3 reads CASSPAWGYEQYF. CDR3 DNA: TGTGCCAGCAGTCCCGCATGGGGGTATGAGCAGTACTTC.

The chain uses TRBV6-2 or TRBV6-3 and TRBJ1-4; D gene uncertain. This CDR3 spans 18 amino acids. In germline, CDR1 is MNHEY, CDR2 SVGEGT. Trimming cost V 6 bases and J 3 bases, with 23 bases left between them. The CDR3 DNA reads TGTGCCAGCAGACTATCCGAAGACTTCCCGTTAGCTAATGAAAAACTGTTTTTT. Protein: CASRLSEDFPLANEKLFF.

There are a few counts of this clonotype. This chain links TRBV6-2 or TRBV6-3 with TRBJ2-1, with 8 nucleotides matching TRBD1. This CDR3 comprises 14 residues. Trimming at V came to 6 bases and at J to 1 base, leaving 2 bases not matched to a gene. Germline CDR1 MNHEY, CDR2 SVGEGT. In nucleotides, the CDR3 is TGTGCCAGCAGGGGACAGGAATCCTACAATGAGCAGTTCTTC. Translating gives CASRGQESYNEQFF.

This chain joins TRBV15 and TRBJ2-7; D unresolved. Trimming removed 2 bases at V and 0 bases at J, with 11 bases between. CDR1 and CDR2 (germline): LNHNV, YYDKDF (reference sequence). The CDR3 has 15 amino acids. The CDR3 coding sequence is TGTGCCACCAGCAGACAACAGCTTAGCTCCTACGAGCAGTACTTC. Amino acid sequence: CATSRQQLSSYEQYF. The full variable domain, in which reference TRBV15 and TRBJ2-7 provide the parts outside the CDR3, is DAMVIQNPRYQVTQFGKPVTLSCSQTLNHNVMYWYQQKSSQAPKLLFHYYDKDFNNEADTPDNFQSRRPNTSFCFLDIRSPGLGDTAMYLCATSRQQLSSYEQYFGPGTRLTVT.

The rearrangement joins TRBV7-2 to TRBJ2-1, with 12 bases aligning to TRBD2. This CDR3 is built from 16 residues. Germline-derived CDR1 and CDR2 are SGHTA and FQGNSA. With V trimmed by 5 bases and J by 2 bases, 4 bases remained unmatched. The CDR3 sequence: CASSVLAGGPYNEQFF. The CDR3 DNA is TGTGCCAGCAGCGTTCTAGCGGGGGGGCCCTACAATGAGCAGTTCTTC.

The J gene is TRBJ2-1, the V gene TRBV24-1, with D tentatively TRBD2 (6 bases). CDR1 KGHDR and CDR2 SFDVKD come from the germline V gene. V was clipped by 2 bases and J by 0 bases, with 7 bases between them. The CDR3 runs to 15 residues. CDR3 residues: CATSDSTSSYNEQFF. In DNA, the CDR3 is TGTGCCACCAGTGATTCGACTAGCTCCTACAATGAGCAGTTCTTC.

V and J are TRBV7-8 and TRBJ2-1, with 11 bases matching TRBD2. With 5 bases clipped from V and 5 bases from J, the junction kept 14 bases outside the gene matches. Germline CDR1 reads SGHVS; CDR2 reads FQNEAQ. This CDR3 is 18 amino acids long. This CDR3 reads CASSPVAGGPIENNEQFF. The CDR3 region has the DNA TGTGCCAGCAGCCCCGTAGCGGGAGGGCCGATAGAAAACAATGAGCAGTTCTTC.

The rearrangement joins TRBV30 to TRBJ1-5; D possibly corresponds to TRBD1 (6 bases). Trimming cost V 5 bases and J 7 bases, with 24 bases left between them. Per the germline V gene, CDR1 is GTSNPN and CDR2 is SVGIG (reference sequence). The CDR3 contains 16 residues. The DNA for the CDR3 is TGTGCCTGGCTGGGACCCCGGACAGCCGATGGGCAGCCCCAGCATTTT. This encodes CAWLGPRTADGQPQHF.

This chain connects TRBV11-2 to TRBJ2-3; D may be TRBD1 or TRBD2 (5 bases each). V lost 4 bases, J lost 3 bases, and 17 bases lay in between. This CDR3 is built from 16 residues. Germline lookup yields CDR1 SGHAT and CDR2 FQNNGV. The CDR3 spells CASSSPGTLLTDTQYF. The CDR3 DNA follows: TGTGCCAGCAGCTCACCCGGGACCCTGCTTACAGATACGCAGTATTTT.